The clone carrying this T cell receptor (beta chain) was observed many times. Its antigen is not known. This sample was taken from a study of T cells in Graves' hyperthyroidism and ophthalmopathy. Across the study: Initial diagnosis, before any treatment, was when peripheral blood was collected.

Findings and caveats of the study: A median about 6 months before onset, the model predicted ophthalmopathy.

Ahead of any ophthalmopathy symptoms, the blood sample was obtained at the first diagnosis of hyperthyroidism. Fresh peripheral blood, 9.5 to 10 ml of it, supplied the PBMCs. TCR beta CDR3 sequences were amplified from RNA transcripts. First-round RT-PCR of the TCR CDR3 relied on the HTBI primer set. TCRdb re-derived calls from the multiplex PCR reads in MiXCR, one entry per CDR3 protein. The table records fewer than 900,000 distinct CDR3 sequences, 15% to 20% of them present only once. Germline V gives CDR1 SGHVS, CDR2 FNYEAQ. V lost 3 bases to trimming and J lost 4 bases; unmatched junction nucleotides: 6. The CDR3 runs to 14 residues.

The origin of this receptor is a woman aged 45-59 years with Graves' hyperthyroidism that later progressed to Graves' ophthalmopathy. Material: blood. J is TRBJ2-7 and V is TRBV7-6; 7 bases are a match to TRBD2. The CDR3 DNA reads TGTGCCAGCAGCTTTGGACTAGGGGAATACGAGCAGTACTTC. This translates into CASSFGLGEYEQYF. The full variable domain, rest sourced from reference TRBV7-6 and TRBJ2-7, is GAGVSQSPRYKVTKRGQDVALRCDPISGHVSLYWYRQALGQGPEFLTYFNYEAQQDKSGLPNDRFSAERPEGSISTLTIQRTEQRDSAMYRCASSFGLGEYEQYFGPGTRLTVT.